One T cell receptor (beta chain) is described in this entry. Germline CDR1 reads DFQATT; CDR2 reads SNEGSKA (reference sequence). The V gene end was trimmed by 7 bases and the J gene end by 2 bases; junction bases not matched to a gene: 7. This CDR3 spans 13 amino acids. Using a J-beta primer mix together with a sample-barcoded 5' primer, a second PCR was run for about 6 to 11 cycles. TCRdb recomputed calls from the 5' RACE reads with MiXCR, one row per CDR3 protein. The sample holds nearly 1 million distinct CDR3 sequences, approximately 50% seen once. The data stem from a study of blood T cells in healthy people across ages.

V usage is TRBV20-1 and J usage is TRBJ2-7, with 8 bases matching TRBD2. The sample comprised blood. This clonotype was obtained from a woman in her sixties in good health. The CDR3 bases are TGCAGTGGAATAGGCGGGAGGCCCTACGAGCAGTACTTC. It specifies CSGIGGRPYEQYF.